Listed below are T cell receptor beta chains from one sample, sequenced in a study of T cell repertoires in cytomegalovirus infection. TCRdb processed the reads anew with MiXCR; each CDR3 protein has one entry. The data contain about 320,000 distinct CDR3 sequences, 9.5% of them singletons. The sample was PBMCs. These receptors all come from a human donor in good health (CMV status not recorded). Some clones in this sample may be carry-over from other donors' samples. CDR3s include the opening cysteine and the closing phenylalanine or tryptophan. D genes are given only for firm matches. The listing skips clone size in some rows; elsewhere it reads once, few, many or a size class.

v_gene	j_gene	abundance	d_gene	CDR3aa	CDR3nt
TRBV7-9	TRBJ2-7	NA	NA	CASSTTGTYEQYF	TGTGCCAGCAGCACAACAGGGACATACGAGCAGTACTTC
TRBV7-2	TRBJ2-2	many	TRBD2	CASSFSGTTTGELFF	TGTGCCAGCAGCTTTTCCGGGACTACAACCGGGGAGCTGTTTTTT
TRBV4-2	TRBJ1-1	few	NA	CASTRAGGTKTEAFF	TGTGCCAGCACCCGTGCGGGGGGGACGAAGACTGAAGCTTTCTTT
TRBV20-1	TRBJ1-2	few	NA	CSATGNGYGYTF	TGCAGTGCCACAGGGAATGGCTATGGCTACACCTTC
TRBV7-2	TRBJ1-6	many	TRBD1	CASSLTGVNSPLHF	TGTGCCAGCAGCCTGACAGGGGTTAATTCACCCCTCCACTTT
TRBV25-1	TRBJ2-1	many	TRBD2	CASSASGGTYIEQFF	TGTGCCAGCAGTGCTAGCGGGGGGACCTACATCGAGCAGTTCTTC
TRBV28	TRBJ1-2	NA	NA	CASRTQGGRYGYTF	TGTGCCAGCAGGACTCAGGGTGGACGGTATGGCTACACCTTC
TRBV28	TRBJ2-1	many	NA	CASTRGGLAHEQFF	TGTGCCAGCACCCGCGGAGGCCTCGCGCATGAGCAGTTCTTC
TRBV28	TRBJ2-7	many	TRBD1	CASSFLDRVRPREQYF	TGTGCCAGCAGTTTCCTCGACAGGGTAAGGCCTCGCGAGCAGTACTTC
TRBV9	TRBJ1-1	few	TRBD1	CASSGRQGVGNTEAFF	TGTGCCAGCAGCGGGAGACAGGGGGTGGGGAACACTGAAGCTTTCTTT
TRBV11-2	TRBJ1-1	few	NA	CASSLNGGQTEAFF	TGTGCCAGCAGCTTAAATGGAGGGCAGACGGAAGCTTTCTTT
TRBV29-1	TRBJ2-2	few	NA	CSVETGTVVGELFF	TGCAGCGTTGAAACCGGGACTGTTGTCGGGGAGCTGTTTTTT
TRBV25-1	TRBJ2-1	NA	TRBD2	CASSEDGSGGNEQFF	TGTGCCAGCAGTGAGGATGGTAGCGGGGGTAATGAGCAGTTCTTC
TRBV20-1	TRBJ1-3	NA	TRBD1	CSAPRQGGNTIYF	TGCAGTGCCCCCCGACAGGGGGGAAACACCATATATTTT
TRBV10-3	TRBJ1-3	NA	TRBD1	CAISEPRQGSGNTIYF	TGTGCCATCAGTGAACCCCGACAGGGATCGGGAAACACCATATATTTT
TRBV28	TRBJ2-7	NA	NA	CASNSPSPYEQYF	TGTGCCAGCAATTCCCCGAGTCCCTACGAGCAGTACTTC
TRBV12-3/TRBV12-4	TRBJ2-2	few	TRBD2	CASKTSGGELFF	TGTGCCAGCAAAACTAGCGGCGGGGAGCTGTTTTTT
TRBV4-2	TRBJ2-1	NA	TRBD2	CASSQDQTSVTYNEQFF	TGTGCCAGCAGCCAAGATCAAACTAGCGTTACCTACAATGAGCAGTTCTTC
TRBV3-1	TRBJ1-3	NA	NA	CASSRWEGTGNTIYF	TGTGCCAGCAGCCGCTGGGAGGGAACTGGAAACACCATATATTTT
TRBV7-2	TRBJ2-1	many	TRBD1	CASSFRGTGVNEQFF	TGTGCCAGCAGCTTTAGGGGGACAGGAGTAAATGAGCAGTTCTTC
TRBV5-5	TRBJ2-5	NA	NA	CASSLTSLSQETQYF	TGTGCCAGCAGCCTGACTAGTCTCAGCCAAGAGACCCAGTACTTC
TRBV24-1	TRBJ2-1	many	NA	CATSDPGLPEQFF	TGTGCCACCAGTGATCCCGGACTACCCGAGCAGTTCTTC
TRBV4-1	TRBJ2-1	many	TRBD2	CASSHTTGTSQYNEQFF	TGCGCCAGCAGCCATACTACCGGGACTAGCCAATACAATGAGCAGTTCTTC
TRBV6-6	TRBJ2-7	few	TRBD2	CASRYNSGTPSYEQYF	TGTGCCAGCAGGTATAATAGCGGGACTCCCTCCTACGAGCAGTACTTC
TRBV5-4	TRBJ2-1	many	TRBD2	CASSTPGLLPDSNEQFF	TGTGCCAGCAGCACACCGGGACTACTACCAGATTCCAATGAGCAGTTCTTC
TRBV11-3	TRBJ1-4	NA	NA	CASSSRRTTPGFLFEKLFF	TGTGCCAGCAGCTCCCGAAGAACAACCCCTGGGTTTCTGTTCGAAAAACTGTTTTTT
TRBV27	TRBJ2-7	NA	TRBD1	CASSPGTGNHEQYF	TGTGCCAGCAGTCCCGGGACAGGGAACCACGAGCAGTACTTC
TRBV15	TRBJ1-6	few	NA	CATSRKGQGGALHF	TGTGCCACCAGCAGAAAGGGCCAGGGTGGAGCCCTCCACTTT
TRBV10-3	TRBJ1-2	NA	TRBD1	CAISEQGVQTF	TGTGCCATCAGTGAACAGGGGGTCCAGACCTTC
TRBV7-3	TRBJ1-2	NA	NA	CASSLTTVTAMDGYTF	TGTGCCAGCAGCTTAACAACCGTTACAGCTATGGATGGCTACACCTTC
TRBV20-1	TRBJ1-5	NA	TRBD1	CSATRTGWNQPQHF	TGCAGTGCTACCCGGACAGGCTGGAATCAGCCCCAGCATTTT
TRBV4-2	TRBJ2-5	NA	TRBD2	CASSQGTSGGGEETQYF	TGTGCCAGCAGCCAAGGGACTAGCGGGGGGGGGGAAGAGACCCAGTACTTC
TRBV7-2	TRBJ1-6	many	TRBD1	CASSLIVQGVGSPLHF	TGTGCCAGCAGCTTAATCGTGCAGGGGGTGGGATCACCCCTCCACTTT
TRBV20-1	TRBJ2-6	few	NA	CSARAGNSGANVLTF	TGCAGTGCTAGAGCGGGAAACTCTGGGGCCAACGTCCTGACTTTC
TRBV5-4	TRBJ2-2	few	NA	CASSLPGQNTGELFF	TGTGCCAGCAGCTTGCCGGGGCAGAACACCGGGGAGCTGTTTTTT
TRBV6-2/TRBV6-3	TRBJ1-1	NA	NA	CASSRRGDLTNTEAFF	TGTGCCAGCAGTCGCCGCGGGGACCTTACGAACACTGAAGCTTTCTTT
TRBV7-3	TRBJ2-1	many	TRBD2	CASSHGTSGNEQFF	TGTGCCAGCAGCCACGGGACTAGCGGTAATGAGCAGTTCTTC
TRBV6-4	TRBJ1-5	NA	NA	CASSDSVGERDQPQHF	TGTGCCAGCAGTGACTCGGTGGGGGAGAGGGATCAGCCCCAGCATTTT
TRBV25-1	TRBJ1-6	many	TRBD1	CASRKTGEHSPLHF	TGTGCCAGCCGAAAGACAGGGGAGCACTCACCCCTCCACTTT
TRBV6-1	TRBJ2-2	few	NA	CASSAQKGLEELFF	TGTGCCAGCAGTGCCCAGAAGGGGCTTGAGGAGCTGTTTTTT
TRBV25-1	TRBJ2-3	few	NA	CASSEWSQALRGDTQYF	TGTGCCAGCAGTGAATGGTCCCAGGCCCTGCGAGGGGATACGCAGTATTTT
TRBV7-2	TRBJ2-1	many	NA	CASSRRYNEQFF	TGTGCCAGCAGCCGACGCTACAATGAGCAGTTCTTC
TRBV30	TRBJ1-4	NA	NA	CAWRTQGIEKLFF	TGTGCCTGGAGAACCCAGGGGATTGAAAAACTGTTTTTT
TRBV10-3	TRBJ2-7	NA	TRBD2	CAISDLAGGRYEQYF	TGTGCCATCAGTGACCTAGCGGGAGGACGATACGAGCAGTACTTC
TRBV6-2/TRBV6-3	TRBJ1-5	NA	NA	CVSCEGTIKDQPQHF	TGTGTCAGCTGCGAAGGGACGATAAAGGATCAGCCCCAGCATTTT